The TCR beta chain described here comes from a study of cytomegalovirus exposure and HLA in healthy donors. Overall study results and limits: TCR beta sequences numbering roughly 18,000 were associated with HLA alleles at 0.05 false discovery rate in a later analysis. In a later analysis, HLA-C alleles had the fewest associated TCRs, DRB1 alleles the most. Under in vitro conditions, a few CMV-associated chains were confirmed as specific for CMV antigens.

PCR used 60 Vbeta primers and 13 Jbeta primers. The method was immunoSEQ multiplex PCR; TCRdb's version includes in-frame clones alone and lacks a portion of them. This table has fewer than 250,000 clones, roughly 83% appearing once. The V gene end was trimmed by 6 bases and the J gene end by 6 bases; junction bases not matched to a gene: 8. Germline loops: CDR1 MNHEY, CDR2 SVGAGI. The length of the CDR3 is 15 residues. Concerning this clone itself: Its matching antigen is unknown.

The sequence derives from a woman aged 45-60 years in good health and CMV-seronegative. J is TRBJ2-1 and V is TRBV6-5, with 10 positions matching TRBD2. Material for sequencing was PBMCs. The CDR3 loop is CASRRRTSGRNEQFF. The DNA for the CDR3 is TGTGCCAGCAGGAGAAGGACTAGCGGACGCAATGAGCAGTTCTTC.